The entry that follows covers one T cell receptor (beta chain) sequence. The data were taken from a study of shared clonotypes between healthy human individuals. The germline V gene has CDR1 SEHNR and CDR2 FQNEAQ (reference sequence). This CDR3 spans 13 amino acids. Trimming cost V 10 bases and J 7 bases, with 19 bases left between them. TCRdb keeps only in-frame clones here, not all; method: immunoSEQ multiplex PCR. The sample consists of roughly 2,500,000 clones, 80% to 95% of them appearing once. The origin of this receptor is a man in his late teens or twenties in good health. Some clones in this sample may be carry-over from other donors' samples. The sequenced sample was naive CD4+ T cells from PBMCs. Subset of the sample: CD45RA+ positively selected. The chain combines TRBV7-9 with TRBJ1-2, with D maybe TRBD1 (5 bases). The CDR3 nucleotides are TGTGCCACCCTGGTGGGGGGTGGCTTTGGCTACACCTTC. Translation: CATLVGGGFGYTF.